This T cell receptor beta chain was documented in a study of CD8 T cells in ankylosing spondylitis. The study, taken as a whole, reports: Seemingly characteristic of ankylosing spondylitis blood was a TCR beta motif consisting of eight highly homologous variants. Reports say disease-linked clones showed up significantly more in matched ankylosing spondylitis synovial fluid.

This clonotype was counted only a few times. Its antigen remains unidentified. CDR3 size: 14 residues. The germline V and J ends were trimmed by 4 bases and 16 bases, with 23 bases remaining between them. Germline V gene sequence: CDR1 SNHLY, CDR2 FYNNEI. Preparation of TCR beta libraries was done by quantitative 5'-RACE with molecular barcodes. From the 5' RACE reads, TCRdb called clonotypes with MiXCR, one entry per CDR3 protein. Here the sample spans hundreds of thousands of distinct CDR3 sequences, roughly 26% being singletons. This TCR was recovered from a male donor with ankylosing spondylitis. The source material was blood, either unsorted or a sorted T cell fraction (not recorded which). The V call is TRBV2, the J call TRBJ2-1; possible D gene TRBD1, 5 bases. Here the CDR3 DNA reads TGTGCCAGCAGTGCGGAAGGTCGGTCTACAGGATACTTCTTC. As protein: CASSAEGRSTGYFF.